Listed below are T cell receptor beta chains from one sample, sequenced in a study of identical twins. TCRdb re-called the 5' RACE reads with MiXCR, one entry per CDR3 protein. The repertoire has more than 1.5 million distinct CDR3 sequences, about 32% of them found once; the top ten carry 0.25% to 0.3%. The sequenced sample was cord blood. These receptor sequences come from a newborn girl in good health. CDR3s include the opening cysteine and the closing phenylalanine or tryptophan. D genes are given only for firm matches. Clone size, where shown, is once, few, many, or a class for clones that have expanded.

d_call,j_call,v_call,clone_size,cdr3_aa,cdr3_nt
.,TRBJ2-7,TRBV12-3/TRBV12-4,.,CASSFERFYEQYF,TGTGCCAGCAGTTTTGAACGGTTCTACGAGCAGTACTTC
TRBD2,TRBJ2-2,TRBV4-2,.,CASSQETSLTTGELFF,TGTGCCAGCAGCCAAGAGACTAGCTTGACCACCGGGGAGCTGTTTTTT
.,TRBJ2-2,TRBV2,.,CASSELWELFF,TGTGCCAGCAGTGAGCTCTGGGAGCTGTTTTTT
TRBD1,TRBJ1-4,TRBV10-3,.,CAISATGATNEKLFF,TGTGCCATCAGTGCCACAGGGGCAACTAATGAAAAACTGTTTTTT
.,TRBJ1-1,TRBV20-1,.,CSARPKARTEAFF,TGCAGTGCTAGACCGAAGGCGAGGACTGAAGCTTTCTTT
.,TRBJ2-3,TRBV6-1,few,CASSVLGHSSTDTQYF,TGTGCCAGCAGTGTACTGGGACATTCTAGCACAGATACGCAGTATTTT
TRBD2,TRBJ2-7,TRBV5-1,few,CASSLAGPFNEQYF,TGCGCCAGCAGCCTAGCGGGGCCATTCAACGAGCAGTACTTC
TRBD2,TRBJ2-3,TRBV20-1,few,CSAMGLAGLDTQYF,TGCAGTGCAATGGGACTAGCGGGCCTAGATACGCAGTATTTT
TRBD2,TRBJ2-7,TRBV6-6,few,CASTDGRLQSYEQYF,TGTGCCAGCACGGACGGGAGGCTACAATCCTACGAGCAGTACTTC
.,TRBJ2-5,TRBV3-1,.,CASSRLLDNNEQYF,TGTGCCAGCAGCCGACTTCTAGATAACAATGAGCAGTACTTC
.,TRBJ2-1,TRBV14,.,CASSPVGSFFYNEQFF,TGTGCCAGCAGCCCGGTGGGTAGCTTCTTCTACAATGAGCAGTTCTTC
TRBD1,TRBJ2-1,TRBV13,.,CASSLGPLGQGVDEQFF,TGTGCCAGCAGCTTGGGCCCGTTGGGACAGGGGGTAGATGAGCAGTTCTTC
TRBD1,TRBJ1-2,TRBV20-1,few,CKGTGNNYGYTF,TGCAAAGGGACAGGAAATAACTATGGCTACACCTTC
TRBD1,TRBJ1-2,TRBV5-1,few,CASSEVWVTGISGYTF,TGCGCCAGCAGCGAGGTATGGGTGACAGGGATAAGTGGCTACACCTTC
.,TRBJ1-2,TRBV20-1,few,CSAPTVGDYGYTF,TGCAGTGCCCCAACAGTGGGGGACTATGGCTACACCTTC
TRBD1,TRBJ2-5,TRBV5-1,.,CASSSLDRAQTQYF,TGCGCCAGCAGCTCCCTGGACAGGGCCCAGACCCAGTACTTC
.,TRBJ2-4,TRBV28,.,CASSLGRVVRNIQYF,TGTGCCAGCAGTTTAGGCAGGGTGGTGAGAAACATTCAGTACTTC
.,TRBJ2-3,TRBV12-3/TRBV12-4,.,CASTQIGRGSTDTQYF,TGTGCCAGCACCCAGATCGGAAGGGGGTCCACAGATACGCAGTATTTT
TRBD1,TRBJ1-5,TRBV15,.,CATMTGNSNQPQHF,TGTGCCACTATGACAGGGAATAGCAATCAGCCCCAGCATTTT
.,TRBJ2-5,TRBV6-6,.,CASSYSLGKETQYF,TGTGCCAGCAGTTACTCTTTGGGAAAGGAGACCCAGTACTTC
TRBD2,TRBJ2-7,TRBV25-1,.,CAGSLRTSGGYEQYF,TGTGCCGGCAGCCTTCGGACTAGCGGCGGCTACGAGCAGTACTTC
TRBD1,TRBJ2-4,TRBV7-9,.,CASSLAGTGLLAKNIQYF,TGTGCCAGCAGCTTAGCCGGGACAGGTTTGTTAGCCAAAAACATTCAGTACTTC
.,TRBJ1-1,TRBV10-3,.,CAIRGVGGNTEAFF,TGTGCCATCAGGGGGGTAGGGGGGAACACTGAAGCTTTCTTT
.,TRBJ1-1,TRBV5-1,.,CASRFWGSTEAFF,TGCGCCAGCCGCTTTTGGGGCAGCACTGAAGCTTTCTTT
TRBD1,TRBJ2-7,TRBV20-1,.,CSARTGRYNEQYF,TGCAGTGCAAGGACAGGACGGTACAATGAGCAGTACTTC
TRBD2,TRBJ2-1,TRBV5-5,many,CASSFPGLDINEQFF,TGTGCCAGCAGCTTTCCGGGACTAGATATCAATGAGCAGTTCTTC
TRBD1,TRBJ2-7,TRBV7-2,.,CASSSRQGQETYEQYF,TGTGCCAGCAGCTCACGACAGGGTCAGGAGACCTACGAGCAGTACTTC
.,TRBJ2-2,TRBV5-1,few,CASSLAFPRTGELFF,TGCGCCAGCAGCTTAGCTTTCCCGCGCACCGGGGAGCTGTTTTTT
.,TRBJ2-3,TRBV5-1,few,CASSLGVAEDTQYF,TGCGCCAGCAGCTTGGGGGTAGCCGAGGATACGCAGTATTTT
TRBD1,TRBJ1-1,TRBV19,.,CASIQTGGRTEAFF,TGTGCCAGTATCCAGACAGGGGGCAGGACTGAAGCTTTCTTT
.,TRBJ2-7,TRBV15,few,CATSRQYSVRGPYEQYF,TGTGCCACCAGCAGACAATATAGCGTGCGTGGCCCCTACGAGCAGTACTTC
TRBD1,TRBJ1-2,TRBV29-1,.,CSVGGQCYGYTF,TGCAGCGTTGGGGGACAGTGCTATGGCTACACCTTC
TRBD1,TRBJ2-7,TRBV5-1,.,CASSATGDPYEQYF,TGCGCCAGCAGCGCAACAGGGGATCCCTACGAGCAGTACTTC
TRBD2,TRBJ2-1,TRBV25-1,.,CASSDSSELAGDYYNEQFF,TGTGCCAGCAGTGATTCGTCTGAACTAGCGGGGGACTACTACAATGAGCAGTTCTTC
.,TRBJ2-4,TRBV7-9,many,CASSSPGHLAKNIQYF,TGTGCCAGCAGCTCCCCGGGACATCTAGCCAAAAACATTCAGTACTTC
TRBD1,TRBJ1-6,TRBV5-1,.,CASSLKTGYNSPLHF,TGCGCCAGCAGCTTGAAGACAGGGTATAATTCACCCCTCCACTTT
.,TRBJ1-6,TRBV25-1,.,CASSESGSYNSPLHF,TGTGCCAGCAGTGAATCCGGGTCCTATAATTCACCCCTCCACTTT
.,TRBJ2-7,TRBV10-3,.,CAISEVGVSYNEQYF,TGTGCCATCAGTGAGGTCGGGGTCTCCTACAATGAGCAGTACTTC
.,TRBJ2-7,TRBV12-5,.,CASGLVRRPRPSYEQYF,TGTGCTAGTGGTTTGGTACGAAGGCCTAGACCCTCCTACGAGCAGTACTTC
.,TRBJ1-2,TRBV3-1,many,CASSAGLLNYGYTF,TGTGCCAGCAGCGCGGGACTTCTTAACTATGGCTACACCTTC
TRBD1,TRBJ2-6,TRBV2,few,CAIKGQFSGANVLTF,TGTGCCATTAAGGGACAGTTCTCTGGGGCCAACGTCCTGACTTTC
.,TRBJ1-5,TRBV28,.,CASSWGRVQPQHF,TGTGCCAGCAGTTGGGGGCGGGTTCAGCCCCAGCATTTT